This is a list of T cell receptor beta chains from one sample in a study of shared clonotypes between healthy human individuals. Assay: immunoSEQ multiplex PCR; the TCRdb copy retains only in-frame clones and omits some. The data show some 2.1 million clones, 95% seen once. Material for sequencing was naive CD4+ T cells sorted from blood. The receptors here all came from a man aged 18 to 35 in good health. Each CDR3 is given with its conserved first and last residue. The D gene is left open where the match is weak. Some rows have no size entry. The others give once, few or many, or a class for an expanded clone.

cdr3_nt | cdr3_aa | clone_size | j_call | v_call | d_call
TGTGCCAGCAGCCCGAGGGACAGCTACGAGCAGTACTTC | CASSPRDSYEQYF | - | TRBJ2-7 | TRBV6-5 | TRBD1
TGTGCCTGGAGCTTTACTATCTACGAGCAGTACTTC | CAWSFTIYEQYF | once | TRBJ2-7 | TRBV30 | -
TGTGCCATCAATGGGGGGTTCAATGAGCAGTTCTTC | CAINGGFNEQFF | - | TRBJ2-1 | TRBV10-3 | -
TGCGCCAGCAGCCAAGATCCGGGGGCTTCCTACAATGAGCAGTTCTTC | CASSQDPGASYNEQFF | - | TRBJ2-1 | TRBV4-1 | -
TGTGCCAGCAGCCAGACTAGCGGGTTCGGCCATGAGCAGTTCTTC | CASSQTSGFGHEQFF | - | TRBJ2-1 | TRBV5-4 | TRBD2
TGTGCCAGCAGCCGGGTGCGGAACACCGGGGAGCTGTTTTTT | CASSRVRNTGELFF | once | TRBJ2-2 | TRBV7-2 | -
TGCGCCAGCAGCCCCCGACTAGCGGCGTACGAGCAGTACTTC | CASSPRLAAYEQYF | - | TRBJ2-7 | TRBV4-3 | TRBD2
TGTGCCAGCAGCTTTCGAGGGAATAGCAATCAGCCCCAGCATTTT | CASSFRGNSNQPQHF | - | TRBJ1-5 | TRBV7-4 | -
TGTGCCAGCAGCGTAGGCCCAATAATAACGAGTCGGGCTTTCTTT | CASSVGPIITSRAFF | - | TRBJ1-1 | TRBV7-2 | -
TGTGCCAGCAGTGACCCGCGTAGCGGGTTTAGCTCCTACGAGCAGTACTTC | CASSDPRSGFSSYEQYF | - | TRBJ2-7 | TRBV6-4 | TRBD2
TGTGCCAGCAGTTATCACCCGGGAGCCTACGAGCAGTACTTC | CASSYHPGAYEQYF | - | TRBJ2-7 | TRBV6-5 | -
TGTGCCAGCAGTTCCGCGGGGTCTAATGAAAAACTGTTTTTT | CASSSAGSNEKLFF | - | TRBJ1-4 | TRBV6-5 | -
TGTGCCAGCCATACTGGACAGGGGCCCTATGGCTACACCTTC | CASHTGQGPYGYTF | - | TRBJ1-2 | TRBV5-8 | TRBD1
TGTGCCAGCAGCGTAGCGGGACTCACAGATACGCAGTATTTT | CASSVAGLTDTQYF | - | TRBJ2-3 | TRBV9 | -
TGTGCCTGGAGCGGGACAGGGCTCGAGCAGTACTTC | CAWSGTGLEQYF | - | TRBJ2-7 | TRBV30 | TRBD1
TGTGCCTGGAGTGTAGCTCCTAGCGGGAGATTAGGCGAGCAGTACTTC | CAWSVAPSGRLGEQYF | - | TRBJ2-7 | TRBV30 | TRBD2
TGTGCCAGCACCGTTTTCGGCGCCGCCTACGAGCAGTACTTC | CASTVFGAAYEQYF | - | TRBJ2-7 | TRBV11-2 | -
TGTGCCAGCAGCTCGCGGACAGAGAACACCGGGGAGCTGTTTTTT | CASSSRTENTGELFF | - | TRBJ2-2 | TRBV11-2 | -